What follows is one T cell receptor (beta chain) and its context. The CDR3 is made up of 14 amino acids. The germline V gene has CDR1 MNHNY and CDR2 SVGAGI (reference sequence). V lost 3 bases and J lost 3, with 10 bases in between. Measured with immunoSEQ multiplex PCR; TCRdb has only the in-frame clones, and not every one. Of 9,500 or so clones in the sample, 75% to 85% are singletons; the top ten hold about 4%. This record belongs to a study of follicular helper T cells after annual influenza vaccination. Described time point: 2015-2016 season, 7 days after influenza vaccination. The chain uses TRBV6-6 and TRBJ2-3, with D unresolved. The TCR comes from an adult who received the influenza vaccine. This specimen consisted of CXCR5+ CD38- circulating T follicular helper cells from blood, obtained 7 days after influenza vaccination. Described subset: circulating Tfh, non-naive CD4+CXCR5+PD-1+ (ICOS+CD38+ or ICOS-CD38-). The CDR3 protein is CASSYREATDTQYF. CDR3 nucleotides: TGTGCCAGCAGTTATAGGGAAGCAACAGATACGCAGTATTTT.